Each of the 32 T cell receptor beta chains below was sequenced from the same sample in a study of cytomegalovirus exposure and HLA in healthy donors. PCR employed 60 Vbeta and 13 Jbeta primers. This table comes from immunoSEQ multiplex PCR, and its TCRdb copy is limited to in-frame clones, with some not included. The sample lists approximately 79,000 clones; roughly 80% were seen once. Sequenced: PBMCs. These receptors originate from a woman in her forties in good health and CMV-seropositive.

The rearrangement uses TRBV19 and TRBJ2-7; the match to TRBD2 covers 12 bases. V trimming: 3 bases; J trimming: 4 bases; junction bases outside the gene matches: 4. The V gene's germline CDR1 is LNHDA and CDR2 SQIVND (reference sequence). This CDR3 spans 15 amino acids. The CDR3 protein is CASSISSGRVYEQYF. The DNA of the CDR3 is TGTGCCAGTAGTATTTCTAGCGGGAGGGTGTACGAGCAGTACTTC.

This chain links TRBV5-6 with TRBJ1-2; the match to TRBD1 covers 8 bases. The CDR3 has 16 residues. CDR1 is SGHDT and CDR2 is YYEEEE in the germline V gene. Germline trimming cut 2 bases from V and 8 bases from J; bases unmatched to any gene: 14. The CDR3 DNA sequence: TGTGCCAGCAGCTTCGAAAGCCGGACAGGGCTTGGGGGCTACACCTTC. It encodes CASSFESRTGLGGYTF.

This clone was observed a handful of times. The DNA of the CDR3 is TGCGCCAGCAGCCAGGCAGGGTGGTACTATGGCTACACCTTC. Protein product: CASSQAGWYYGYTF. The chain uses TRBV4-1 and TRBJ1-2; weak D call: TRBD1 (5 bases). V was trimmed by 3 bases and J by 3 bases, leaving 11 bases between them. CDR1 MGHRA and CDR2 YSYEKL come from the germline V gene. The CDR3 is 14 amino acids.

This chain links TRBV18 with TRBJ1-3, with D maybe TRBD1 (6 bases). Trimming stripped 3 bases from V and 2 bases from J, with 11 bases between. The CDR3 has 15 residues. Germline CDR1 reads KGHSH; CDR2 reads LQKENI. The CDR3 region is CASSPQGQAGNTIYF. The CDR3 DNA reads TGTGCCAGCTCACCTCAGGGACAAGCTGGAAACACCATATATTTT.

The sample holds a few counts of this clone. The chain is built from TRBV6-5 and TRBJ1-5; no clear D gene. Trimming cost V 4 bases and J 4 bases, with 11 bases left between them. The CDR3 length is 14 residues. Germline V lookup: CDR1 MNHEY, CDR2 SVGAGI. The CDR3 spells CASSSEVGNQPQHF. CDR3 nucleotide sequence: TGTGCCAGCAGTTCGGAGGTTGGGAATCAGCCCCAGCATTTT.

This clone was detected only once. The V call is TRBV15, the J call TRBJ2-5; unclear D gene. This CDR3 contains 14 residues. Germline CDR1 and CDR2: LNHNV and YYDKDF (reference sequence). V lost 2 bases to trimming and J lost 5 bases, with 12 bases between them. The CDR3: CATSRTSVRETQYF. The CDR3 nucleotides are TGTGCCACCAGCAGAACCAGCGTGAGGGAGACCCAGTACTTC.

The gene calls are TRBV5-1 and TRBJ2-1; 8 nucleotides align to TRBD2. Germline CDR1 and CDR2: SGHRS and YFSETQ. The V gene end was trimmed by 4 bases and the J gene end by 4 bases; junction bases not matched to a gene: 4. The CDR3 length is 14 residues. The CDR3 DNA follows: TGCGCCAGCAGCCGTGAGCGGGAGTACAATGAGCAGTTCTTC. This gives the protein CASSREREYNEQFF.

CDR3 DNA sequence: TGCGCCAGCAGCCAGGGGACAGGGGGGTCCTACGAGCAGTACTTC. Translating gives CASSQGTGGSYEQYF. The chain couples TRBV5-1 to TRBJ2-7; 11 bases agree with TRBD1. The CDR3 extends over 15 amino acids. The V gene's germline CDR1 is SGHRS and CDR2 YFSETQ. With 4 bases clipped from V and 1 base from J, the junction kept 4 bases outside the gene matches. Using reference TRBV5-1 and TRBJ2-7 for the parts outside the CDR3, the full variable domain is KAGVTQTPRYLIKTRGQQVTLSCSPISGHRSVSWYQQTPGQGLQFLFEYFSETQRNKGNFPGRFSGRQFSNSRSEMNVSTLELGDSALYLCASSQGTGGSYEQYFGPGTRLTVT.

The gene calls are TRBV6-1 and TRBJ1-1; no clear D gene. V was trimmed by 6 bases and J by 0 bases, leaving 11 bases between them. This CDR3 has 14 residues. Looked up from germline, CDR1 is MNHNS and CDR2 is SASEGT. CDR3 nucleotide sequence: TGTGCCAGCAGGCGCGGGGATCTGAACACTGAAGCTTTCTTT. Translating gives CASRRGDLNTEAFF.

The gene calls are TRBV30 and TRBJ2-3; maybe TRBD2 (6 bases). The CDR3 sequence is 13 residues long. Germline-derived CDR1 and CDR2 are GTSNPN and SVGIG (reference sequence). Trimming stripped 2 bases from V and 5 bases from J, with 11 bases between. CDR3 bases: TGTGCCTGGAGTAGGAGGGAGAGAGATACGCAGTATTTT. It specifies CAWSRRERDTQYF.

V usage is TRBV29-1 and J usage is TRBJ1-1; D unresolved. In germline, CDR1 is SQVTM, CDR2 ANQGSEA. This CDR3 spans 10 amino acids. V lost 5 bases to trimming and J lost 7 bases, with 8 bases between them. The CDR3 loop is CSVQVSEAFF. The CDR3 DNA reads as TGCAGCGTTCAAGTGAGTGAAGCTTTCTTT.

The chain recombines TRBV19 with TRBJ1-4, with D perhaps matching TRBD1 (5 bases). Germline values: CDR1 LNHDA, CDR2 SQIVND (reference sequence). The V and J ends lost 2 bases and 6 bases respectively, with 10 bases between them. CDR3 length: 14 residues. CDR3: CASSIQGLDEKLFF. CDR3 DNA sequence: TGTGCCAGTAGTATACAGGGTCTGGATGAAAAACTGTTTTTT.

The J gene is TRBJ1-2, the V gene TRBV27, with 10 bases fitting TRBD1. The CDR3 runs to 12 residues. Trimming cost V 11 bases and J 7 bases; bases outside gene matches: 7. From germline, CDR1 is MNHEY and CDR2 SMNVEV (reference sequence). The CDR3 is CAGRDRGGGYTF. CDR3 nucleotides: TGTGCCGGACGGGACAGGGGAGGTGGCTACACCTTC.

This clone was recorded only once. The gene calls are TRBV7-9 and TRBJ2-5, with no clear D. In germline, CDR1 is SEHNR, CDR2 FQNEAQ (reference sequence). The V gene lost 1 base and the J gene lost 0 bases, with 6 bases spanning the gap. There are 14 residues in the CDR3. CDR3 nucleotide sequence: TGTGCCAGCAGCTTAGGCACAAACCAAGAGACCCAGTACTTC. Protein: CASSLGTNQETQYF.

This clone has only a few counts. DNA of the CDR3: TGTGCCAGCAGCGTATTGGAGGGAAAGTCCACTGAAGCTTTCTTT. Amino acid sequence: CASSVLEGKSTEAFF. The chain recombines TRBV9 with TRBJ1-1; D is undetermined. V dropped 1 base and J dropped 4 bases, with 14 bases sitting between them. The CDR3 length is 15 residues. The germline V gene encodes CDR1 SGDLS and CDR2 YYNGEE.

This clone was seen only a few times. The chain uses TRBV6-4 and TRBJ1-2; D is unresolved. This CDR3 has 20 amino acids. V gave up 7 bases and J gave up 0 bases, with 30 bases separating them. Germline V CDR1 and CDR2: MRHNA, SNTAGT. Here the CDR3 DNA reads TGTGCCAGCAATCGCGGCCCCCCCCCTGATCCCCAAGAGCCTAACTATGGCTACACCTTC. This gives the protein CASNRGPPPDPQEPNYGYTF.

This clone was seen only a few times. CDR3 amino acids: CASSTPDSPLTEAFF. The DNA of the CDR3 is TGTGCCAGCAGCACCCCCGACAGCCCCCTGACTGAAGCTTTCTTT. The rearrangement uses TRBV5-4 and TRBJ1-1, with TRBD1 as a possible D gene (5 bases). Deletions cut 4 bases from V and 5 bases from J, with 18 bases between. Germline CDR1 and CDR2: SGHNT and YYREEE (reference sequence). The CDR3 contains 15 residues.

The rearrangement uses TRBV6-1 and TRBJ1-5; 7 bases match TRBD1. V lost 7 bases to trimming and J lost 9 bases; unmatched junction nucleotides: 12. The CDR3 extends over 14 amino acids. Per germline, CDR1 MNHNS and CDR2 SASEGT. CDR3 DNA sequence: TGTGCCAGCAACCCGACAGGGCTAACTGGGCCCCAGCATTTT. It encodes CASNPTGLTGPQHF.

The chain joins TRBV11-2 to TRBJ1-1; TRBD1 matches at 7 bases. This CDR3 has 14 residues. CDR1 is SGHAT, CDR2 FQNNGV, per germline. V was clipped by 4 bases and J by 1 base; unmatched bases: 3. The CDR3 region has the DNA TGTGCCAGCAGCTCCAGGACAGGGAACACTGAAGCTTTCTTT. This sequence encodes CASSSRTGNTEAFF.

This rearrangement joins TRBV6-4 to TRBJ2-7, with 9 bases identical to TRBD2. CDR1 MRHNA and CDR2 SNTAGT come from the germline V gene. Germline trimming cut 6 bases from V and 6 bases from J; bases unmatched to any gene: 6. The CDR3 consists of 13 residues. The CDR3 DNA is TGTGCCAGCAGCCACCTAGCGGGACGCGAGCAGTACTTC. Translating it yields CASSHLAGREQYF.

This clone occurred once. The chain joins TRBV9 to TRBJ2-3; 7 positions match TRBD2. In germline, CDR1 is SGDLS, CDR2 YYNGEE. Trimming at V came to 0 bases and at J to 1 base, leaving 11 bases not matched to a gene. The length of the CDR3 is 18 residues. Here the CDR3 DNA reads TGTGCCAGCAGCGTAGCGGGATCGACTAGCCGAGGCACAGATACGCAGTATTTT. It specifies CASSVAGSTSRGTDTQYF.

This clone was detected only a few times. This sequence joins TRBV19 and TRBJ1-6; maybe TRBD1 (5 bases). Germline loops: CDR1 LNHDA, CDR2 SQIVND (reference sequence). Trimming stripped 3 bases from V and 8 bases from J, with 8 bases between. The CDR3 runs to 13 residues. CDR3 sequence (DNA): TGTGCCAGTAGTATCGGGGACTATTCACCCCTCCACTTT. The encoded protein is CASSIGDYSPLHF.

V gene TRBV10-2 combines with J gene TRBJ2-1; 9 nucleotides line up with TRBD2. Germline loops: CDR1 WSHSY, CDR2 SAAADI. The CDR3 has 15 amino acids. V lost 2 bases to trimming and J lost 6 bases; unmatched junction nucleotides: 5. The CDR3 DNA follows: TGCGCCAGCAGTGAGCGGGTAGCGGGGGCCAATGAGCAGTTCTTC. This gives the protein CASSERVAGANEQFF.

The chain links TRBV6-1 to TRBJ1-2, with no clear D. This CDR3 contains 10 residues. V lost 8 bases, J lost 8 bases, and 9 bases lay in between. CDR1 MNHNS and CDR2 SASEGT come from the germline V gene. The CDR3 DNA reads as TGTGCCAGCGGAGGGTTGGGCTACACCTTC. Protein product: CASGGLGYTF.

Here the CDR3 reads CASSFRPPSGGAREKLFF. CDR3 DNA: TGTGCCAGCAGCTTCAGGCCCCCGAGTGGGGGGGCGAGGGAAAAACTGTTTTTT. The chain carries TRBV5-6 and TRBJ1-4; D is possibly TRBD1 (6 bases). The CDR3 has 18 residues. V was cut by 2 bases and J by 8 bases, with 25 bases left in between. CDR1 and CDR2 from the germline V gene are SGHDT and YYEEEE.

This sequence joins TRBV28 and TRBJ2-7; weak D call: TRBD1 (6 bases). Germline V gene lookup returns CDR1 MDHEN and CDR2 SYDVKM. Deletions cut 4 bases from V and 0 bases from J, with 16 bases between. The CDR3 has 16 residues. The CDR3 loop reads CASSSPAGAGSYEQYF. The CDR3 nucleotides are TGTGCCAGCAGTTCCCCCGCAGGGGCTGGCTCCTACGAGCAGTACTTC.

In DNA, the CDR3 is TGTGCCAGCAGTTACGATTGGGCAGGGATGAACACTGAAGCTTTCTTT. This gives the protein CASSYDWAGMNTEAFF. The chain recombines TRBV6-5 with TRBJ1-1; D is possibly TRBD1 (5 bases). Trimming took off 2 bases at V and 0 bases at J, with 13 bases between the two ends. Germline loops: CDR1 MNHEY, CDR2 SVGAGI. The CDR3 is made up of 16 amino acids.

The rearrangement uses TRBV7-7 and TRBJ1-5, with D uncertain. The V end lost 2 bases, the J end lost 6 bases, and 14 bases lay between the germline ends. This CDR3 is built from 15 residues. Germline V gene lookup returns CDR1 SSHAT and CDR2 FNYEAQ (reference sequence). CDR3 bases: TGTGCCAGCAGCTTACAGAAGCGTCCATCTCAGCCCCAGCATTTT. The encoded protein is CASSLQKRPSQPQHF.

V gene TRBV6-1 combines with J gene TRBJ1-5; D uncertain. In germline, CDR1 is MNHNS, CDR2 SASEGT. The germline V and J ends were trimmed by 8 bases and 3 bases, with 17 bases remaining between them. The CDR3 is made up of 15 amino acids. CDR3 region: CASAGSGITNQPQHF. In DNA, the CDR3 is TGTGCCAGCGCCGGATCGGGAATAACCAATCAGCCCCAGCATTTT.

The rearrangement links TRBV5-1 to TRBJ1-2, with 9 nucleotides matching TRBD1. There are 15 residues in the CDR3. V was clipped by 0 bases and J by 7 bases; unmatched bases: 7. CDR1 is SGHRS and CDR2 is YFSETQ in the germline V gene. For the CDR3, the DNA is TGCGCCAGCAGCTTGGTGGGACAGGGCGTAGGTGGCTACACCTTC. It specifies CASSLVGQGVGGYTF.

The chain uses TRBV7-2 and TRBJ1-2; D may be TRBD1 (6 bases). The V end lost 1 base, the J end lost 4 bases, and 10 bases lay between the germline ends. This CDR3 has 14 residues. The V gene's germline CDR1 is SGHTA and CDR2 FQGNSA. The CDR3 DNA sequence: TGTGCCAGCAGCTTAGACGGGGGGCGCTATGGCTACACCTTC. Translation: CASSLDGGRYGYTF.

This clone appeared a few times. The chain links TRBV2 to TRBJ1-1, with TRBD1 matching over 7 bases. The J segment lost 3 bases and the V segment lost 6 bases, leaving 10 bases of the junction unmatched. The length of the CDR3 is 15 residues. Looked up from germline, CDR1 is SNHLY and CDR2 is FYNNEI. The CDR3 nucleotides read TGTGCCAGCAGCGAGAACAGGGGTCGGGACACTGAAGCTTTCTTT. It translates to CASSENRGRDTEAFF.